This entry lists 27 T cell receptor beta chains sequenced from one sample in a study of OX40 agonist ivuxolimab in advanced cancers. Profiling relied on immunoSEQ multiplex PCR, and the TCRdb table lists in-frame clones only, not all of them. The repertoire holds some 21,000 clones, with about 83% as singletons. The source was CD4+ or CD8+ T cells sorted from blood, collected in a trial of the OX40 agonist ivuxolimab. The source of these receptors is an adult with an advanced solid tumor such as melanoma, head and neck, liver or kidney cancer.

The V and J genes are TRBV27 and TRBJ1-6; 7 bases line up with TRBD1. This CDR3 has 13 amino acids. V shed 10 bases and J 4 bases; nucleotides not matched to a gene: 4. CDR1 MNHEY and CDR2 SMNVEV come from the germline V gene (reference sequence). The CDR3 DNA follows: TGTGCCACCAGGACAGGTTATAATTCACCCCTCCACTTT. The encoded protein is CATRTGYNSPLHF.

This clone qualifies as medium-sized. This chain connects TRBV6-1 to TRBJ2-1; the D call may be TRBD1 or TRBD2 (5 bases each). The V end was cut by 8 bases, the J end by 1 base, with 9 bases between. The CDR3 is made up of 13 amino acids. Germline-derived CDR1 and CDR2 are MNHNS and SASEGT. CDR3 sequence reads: CASPGGSYNEQFF. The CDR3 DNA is TGTGCCAGCCCTGGGGGTTCCTACAATGAGCAGTTCTTC.

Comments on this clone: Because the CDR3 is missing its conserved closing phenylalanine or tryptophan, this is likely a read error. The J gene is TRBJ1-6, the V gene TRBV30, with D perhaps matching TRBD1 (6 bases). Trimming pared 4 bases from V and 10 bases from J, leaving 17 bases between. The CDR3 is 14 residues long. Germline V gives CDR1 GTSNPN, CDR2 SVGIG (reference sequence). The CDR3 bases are TGTGCCTGGACGGACGGGACAAGTACATCACCCCTCCACTCT. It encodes CAWTDGTSTSPLHS.

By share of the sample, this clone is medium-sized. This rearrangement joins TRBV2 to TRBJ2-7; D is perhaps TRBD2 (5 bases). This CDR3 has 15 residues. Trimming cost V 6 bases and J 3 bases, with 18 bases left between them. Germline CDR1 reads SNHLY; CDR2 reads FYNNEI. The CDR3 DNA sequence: TGTGCCAGCAGCCCGGGGTTTTCGAAGCACTACGAGCAGTACTTC. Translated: CASSPGFSKHYEQYF.

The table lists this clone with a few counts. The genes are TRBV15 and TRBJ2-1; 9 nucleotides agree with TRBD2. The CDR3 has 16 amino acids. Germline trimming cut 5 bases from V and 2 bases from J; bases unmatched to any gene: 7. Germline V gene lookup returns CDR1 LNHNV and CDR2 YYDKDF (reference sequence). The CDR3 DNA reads TGTGCCACCAGCGGCGGGGGGGCCTGGACCTACAATGAGCAGTTCTTC. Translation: CATSGGGAWTYNEQFF.

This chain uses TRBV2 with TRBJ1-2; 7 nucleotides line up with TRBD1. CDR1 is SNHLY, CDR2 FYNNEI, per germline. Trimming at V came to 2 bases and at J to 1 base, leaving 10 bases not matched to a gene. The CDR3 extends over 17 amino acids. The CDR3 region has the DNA TGTGCCAGCAGTGAAAGTACAGGGGCTCTACGTAACTATGGCTACACCTTC. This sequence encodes CASSESTGALRNYGYTF.

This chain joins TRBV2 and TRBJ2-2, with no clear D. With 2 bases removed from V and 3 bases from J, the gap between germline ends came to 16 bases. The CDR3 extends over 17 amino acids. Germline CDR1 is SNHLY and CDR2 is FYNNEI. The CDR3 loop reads CASSEIIRVFDTGELFF. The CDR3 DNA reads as TGTGCCAGCAGTGAAATTATACGGGTATTTGACACCGGGGAGCTGTTTTTT.

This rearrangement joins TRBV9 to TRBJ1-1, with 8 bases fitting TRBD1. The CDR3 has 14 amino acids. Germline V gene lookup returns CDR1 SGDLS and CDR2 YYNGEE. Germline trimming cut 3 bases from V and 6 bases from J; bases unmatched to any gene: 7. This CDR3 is CASSDHRGRAEAFF. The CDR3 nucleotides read TGTGCCAGCAGCGATCACAGGGGGAGGGCTGAAGCTTTCTTT.

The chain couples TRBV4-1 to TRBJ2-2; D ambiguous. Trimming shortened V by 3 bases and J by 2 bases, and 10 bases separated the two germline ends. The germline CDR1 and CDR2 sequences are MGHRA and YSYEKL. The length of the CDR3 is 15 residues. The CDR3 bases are TGCGCCAGCAGCCAGGATGGATTCAACACCGGGGAGCTGTTTTTT. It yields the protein CASSQDGFNTGELFF.

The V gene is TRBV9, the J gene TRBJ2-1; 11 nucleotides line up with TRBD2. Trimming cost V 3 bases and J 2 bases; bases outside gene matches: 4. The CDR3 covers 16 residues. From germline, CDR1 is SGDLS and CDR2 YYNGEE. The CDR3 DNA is TGTGCCAGCAGCGCAACGGGACTAGCGGCCTACAATGAGCAGTTCTTC. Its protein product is CASSATGLAAYNEQFF.

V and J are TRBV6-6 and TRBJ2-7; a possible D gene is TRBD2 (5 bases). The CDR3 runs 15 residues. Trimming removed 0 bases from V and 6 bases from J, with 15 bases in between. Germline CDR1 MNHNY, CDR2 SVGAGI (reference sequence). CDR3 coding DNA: TGTGCCAGCAGTTACTCGATGAGTCTAGCACGCGAGCAGTACTTC. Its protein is CASSYSMSLAREQYF.

The CDR3 DNA is TGTGCCAGCAGCCTGGACCCGACCTATGGCTACACCTTC. This encodes CASSLDPTYGYTF. The rearrangement joins TRBV27 to TRBJ1-2; D call uncertain. Germline CDR1 is MNHEY and CDR2 is SMNVEV (reference sequence). V gave up 6 bases and J gave up 4 bases, with 12 bases separating them. CDR3 length: 13 amino acids.

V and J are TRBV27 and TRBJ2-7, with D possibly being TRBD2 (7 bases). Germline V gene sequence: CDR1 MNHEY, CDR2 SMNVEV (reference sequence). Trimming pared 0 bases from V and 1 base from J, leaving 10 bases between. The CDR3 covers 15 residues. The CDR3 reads CASSLSGGPSYEQYF. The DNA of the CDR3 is TGTGCCAGCAGTTTATCGGGGGGGCCTTCCTACGAGCAGTACTTC.

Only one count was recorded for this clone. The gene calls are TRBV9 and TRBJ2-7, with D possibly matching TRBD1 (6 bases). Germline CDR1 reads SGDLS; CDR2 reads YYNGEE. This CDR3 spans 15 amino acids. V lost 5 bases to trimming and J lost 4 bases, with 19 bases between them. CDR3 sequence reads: CASSGVLDSPYEQYF. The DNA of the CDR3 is TGTGCCAGCAGTGGAGTATTGGACAGCCCGTACGAGCAGTACTTC.

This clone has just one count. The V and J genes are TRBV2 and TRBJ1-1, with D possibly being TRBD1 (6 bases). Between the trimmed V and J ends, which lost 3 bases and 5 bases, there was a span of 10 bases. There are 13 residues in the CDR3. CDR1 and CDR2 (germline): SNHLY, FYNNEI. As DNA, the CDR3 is TGTGCCAGCAGTGATACAGGGAGGACTGAAGCTTTCTTT. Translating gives CASSDTGRTEAFF.

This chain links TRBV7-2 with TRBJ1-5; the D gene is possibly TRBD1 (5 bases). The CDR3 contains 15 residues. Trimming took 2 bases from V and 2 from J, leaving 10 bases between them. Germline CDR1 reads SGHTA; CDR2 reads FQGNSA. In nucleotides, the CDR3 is TGTGCCAGCAGCTTACTGGTAGGGGGCAATCAGCCCCAGCATTTT. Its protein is CASSLLVGGNQPQHF.

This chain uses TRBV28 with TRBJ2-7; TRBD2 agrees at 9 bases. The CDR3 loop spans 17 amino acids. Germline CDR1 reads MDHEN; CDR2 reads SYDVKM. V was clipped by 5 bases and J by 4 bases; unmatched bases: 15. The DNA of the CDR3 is TGTGCCAGCAGTCCCTTTGGTCTAGCGGGGAGTCAGTACGAGCAGTACTTC. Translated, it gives CASSPFGLAGSQYEQYF.

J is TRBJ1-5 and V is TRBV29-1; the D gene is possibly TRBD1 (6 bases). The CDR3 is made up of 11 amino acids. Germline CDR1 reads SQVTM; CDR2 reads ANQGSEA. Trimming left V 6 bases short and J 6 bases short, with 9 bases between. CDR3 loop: CSVQGPQPQHF. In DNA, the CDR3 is TGCAGCGTGCAGGGGCCTCAGCCCCAGCATTTT.

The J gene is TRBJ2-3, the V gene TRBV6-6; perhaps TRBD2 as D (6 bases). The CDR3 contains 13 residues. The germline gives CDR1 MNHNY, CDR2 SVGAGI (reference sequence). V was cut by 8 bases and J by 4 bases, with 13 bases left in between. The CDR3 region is CASGLAVSDTQYF. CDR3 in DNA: TGTGCCAGCGGATTAGCGGTCTCAGATACGCAGTATTTT.

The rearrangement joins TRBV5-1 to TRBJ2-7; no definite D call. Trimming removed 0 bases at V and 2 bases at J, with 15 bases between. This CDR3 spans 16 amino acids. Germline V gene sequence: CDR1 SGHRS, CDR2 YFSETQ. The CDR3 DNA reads TGCGCCAGCAGCTTGGCCCCCTCATTTGGGACCTACGAGCAGTACTTC. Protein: CASSLAPSFGTYEQYF. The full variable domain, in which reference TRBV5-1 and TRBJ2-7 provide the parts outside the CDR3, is KAGVTQTPRYLIKTRGQQVTLSCSPISGHRSVSWYQQTPGQGLQFLFEYFSETQRNKGNFPGRFSGRQFSNSRSEMNVSTLELGDSALYLCASSLAPSFGTYEQYFGPGTRLTVT.

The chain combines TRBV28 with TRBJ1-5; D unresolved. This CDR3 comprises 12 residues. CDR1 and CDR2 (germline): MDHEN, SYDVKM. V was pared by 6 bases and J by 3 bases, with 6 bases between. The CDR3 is CASSYFNQPQHF. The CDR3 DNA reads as TGTGCCAGCAGCTATTTCAATCAGCCCCAGCATTTT.

CDR3 in DNA: TGTGCCAGTAGGGATGGGCTTTGGAATCAGCCCCAGCATTTT. It encodes CASRDGLWNQPQHF. V usage is TRBV19 and J usage is TRBJ1-5; D call uncertain. The CDR3 has 14 amino acids. Trimming cost V 6 bases and J 4 bases, with 13 bases left between them. The germline V gene has CDR1 LNHDA and CDR2 SQIVND (reference sequence). The full variable domain, rest sourced from reference TRBV19 and TRBJ1-5, is DGGITQSPKYLFRKEGQNVTLSCEQNLNHDAMYWYRQDPGQGLRLIYYSQIVNDFQKGDIAEGYSVSREKKESFPLTVTSAQKNPTAFYLCASRDGLWNQPQHFGDGTRLSIL.

The CDR3 DNA follows: TGTGCCAGCAGTGAAGTGGAGGGTTCCTACTATGGCTACACCTTC. It is translated as CASSEVEGSYYGYTF. The V call is TRBV6-4, the J call TRBJ1-2; D is unclear. V dropped 3 bases and J dropped 3 bases, with 14 bases sitting between them. Germline assignment: CDR1 MRHNA and CDR2 SNTAGT. This CDR3 has 15 amino acids.

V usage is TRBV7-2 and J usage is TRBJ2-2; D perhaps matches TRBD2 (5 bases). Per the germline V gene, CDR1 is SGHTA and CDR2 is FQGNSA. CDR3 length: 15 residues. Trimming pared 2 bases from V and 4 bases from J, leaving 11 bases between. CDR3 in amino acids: CASSLFEGGTGELFF. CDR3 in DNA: TGTGCCAGCAGCTTATTCGAAGGAGGCACCGGGGAGCTGTTTTTT.

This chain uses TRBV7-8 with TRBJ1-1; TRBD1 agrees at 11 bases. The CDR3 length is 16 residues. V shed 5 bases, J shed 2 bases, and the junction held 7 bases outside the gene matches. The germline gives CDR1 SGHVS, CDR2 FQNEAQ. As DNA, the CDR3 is TGTGCCAGCAGCATCTGGACAGGGGGCATAAACACTGAAGCTTTCTTT. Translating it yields CASSIWTGGINTEAFF.

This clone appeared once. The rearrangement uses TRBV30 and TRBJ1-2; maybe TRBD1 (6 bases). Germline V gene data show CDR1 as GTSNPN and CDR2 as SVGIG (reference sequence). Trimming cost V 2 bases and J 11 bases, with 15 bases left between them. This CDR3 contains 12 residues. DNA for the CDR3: TGTGCCTGGAGTTTATTGACGAGGGGGTACACCTTC. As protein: CAWSLLTRGYTF.

The DNA of the CDR3 is TGTGCCAGCAGCTGGCGGGGACAGTTCAGCACAGATACGCAGTATTTT. Translating gives CASSWRGQFSTDTQYF. The chain has TRBV7-9 and TRBJ2-3; weak D call: TRBD1 (7 bases). The germline V gene encodes CDR1 SEHNR and CDR2 FQNEAQ (reference sequence). V was trimmed by 4 bases and J by 0 bases, leaving 14 bases between them. The CDR3 has 16 amino acids.